The 20 T cell receptor beta chains listed next were all sequenced from one sample in a study of monozygotic twins with cystic fibrosis. Measured with immunoSEQ multiplex PCR; TCRdb has only the in-frame clones, and not every one. The sample has approximately 34,000 clones, about 96% seen once. The sample comprised blood. The receptors were sampled from a girl aged 2 to 10 with cystic fibrosis.

The chain employs TRBV7-8 and TRBJ1-5; D may be TRBD1 (6 bases). The germline gives CDR1 SGHVS, CDR2 FQNEAQ. This CDR3 has 14 residues. V lost 5 bases and J lost 4, with 12 bases in between. The CDR3 protein is CASSPRTVNQPQHF. The CDR3 nucleotides read TGTGCCAGCAGCCCTAGGACAGTTAATCAGCCCCAGCATTTT.

The V call is TRBV6-5, the J call TRBJ2-7, with D perhaps being TRBD1 or TRBD2 (5 bases each). V lost 6 bases to trimming and J lost 3 bases, with 15 bases between them. Germline assignment: CDR1 MNHEY and CDR2 SVGAGI. The CDR3 runs 14 residues. The CDR3 sequence: CASSTGTENYEQYF. The CDR3 DNA follows: TGTGCCAGCAGCACCGGGACGGAAAACTACGAGCAGTACTTC.

The chain joins TRBV4-1 to TRBJ1-1; 7 positions agree with TRBD1. Germline CDR1 and CDR2: MGHRA and YSYEKL. The CDR3 consists of 15 residues. Trimming cost V 3 bases and J 5 bases; bases outside gene matches: 9. DNA for the CDR3: TGCGCCAGCAGCCATTACCTCGGACAGGTTACTGAAGCTTTCTTT. This encodes CASSHYLGQVTEAFF.

V gene TRBV6-5 combines with J gene TRBJ2-1; D is uncertain. Deletions cut 6 bases from V and 7 bases from J, with 7 bases between. Germline values: CDR1 MNHEY, CDR2 SVGAGI. CDR3 length equals 11 residues. In nucleotides, the CDR3 is TGTGCCAGCAGAGCGAGGAATGAGCAGTTCTTC. This codes for CASRARNEQFF.

CDR3 nucleotides: TGTGCCAGCAGTGCGACCTCTAGGGGTGAGCAGTTCTTC. Protein sequence: CASSATSRGEQFF. The rearrangement joins TRBV6-1 to TRBJ2-1; TRBD1 might be the D (5 bases). Germline assignment: CDR1 MNHNS and CDR2 SASEGT. The V and J ends lost 4 bases and 9 bases respectively, with 13 bases between them. There are 13 residues in the CDR3.

V is TRBV9 and J is TRBJ1-2; 7 nucleotides agree with TRBD1. The CDR3 extends over 14 amino acids. Germline CDR1 and CDR2: SGDLS and YYNGEE. Trimming removed 0 bases from V and 7 bases from J; junction bases left unmatched: 6. The CDR3 is CASSVAVTGSGYTF. The CDR3 DNA follows: TGTGCCAGCAGCGTAGCTGTGACAGGGTCTGGCTACACCTTC. The full variable domain, its missing parts supplied by reference TRBV9 and TRBJ1-2, is DSGVTQTPKHLITATGQRVTLRCSPRSGDLSVYWYQQSLDQGLQFLIQYYNGEERAKGNILERFSAQQFPDLHSELNLSSLELGDSALYFCASSVAVTGSGYTFGSGTRLTVV.

Only one count was recorded for this clone. The V gene is TRBV14, the J gene TRBJ1-1, with D unclear. This CDR3 comprises 13 residues. Germline V gene data show CDR1 as SGHDN and CDR2 as FVKESK. Trimming shortened V by 6 bases and J by 6 bases, and 14 bases separated the two germline ends. The CDR3, as DNA: TGTGCCAGCAGACGAATTGGTGGACCTGAAGCTTTCTTT. As protein: CASRRIGGPEAFF.

The chain joins TRBV20-1 to TRBJ1-3; no clear D. Looked up from germline, CDR1 is DFQATT and CDR2 is SNEGSKA (reference sequence). The CDR3 totals 11 residues. V lost 6 bases and J lost 6, with 9 bases in between. The CDR3 protein is CSAPGANTIYF. The DNA for the CDR3 is TGCAGTGCCCCTGGAGCAAACACCATATATTTT.

The rearrangement uses TRBV23-1 and TRBJ1-4; D remains unclear. TRBV23-1 is marked as an open reading frame, function uncertain. V dropped 0 bases and J dropped 2 bases, with 10 bases sitting between them. The CDR3 loop spans 16 amino acids. DNA of the CDR3: TGCGCCAGCAGTCAATCGAGGAGTTATACTAATGAAAAACTGTTTTTT. Residues: CASSQSRSYTNEKLFF.

The chain joins TRBV6-5 to TRBJ1-1, with D perhaps TRBD1 (6 bases). Trimming stripped 6 bases from V and 1 base from J, with 9 bases between. From germline, CDR1 is MNHEY and CDR2 SVGAGI. The CDR3 runs 13 residues. DNA for the CDR3: TGTGCCAGCAGCAAACAGGGGAACACTGAAGCTTTCTTT. Translating gives CASSKQGNTEAFF.

The chain joins TRBV2 to TRBJ1-1; weak D call: TRBD1 (5 bases). Germline values: CDR1 SNHLY, CDR2 FYNNEI. The CDR3 consists of 14 residues. Trimming took off 2 bases at V and 0 bases at J, with 7 bases between the two ends. The CDR3 DNA sequence: TGTGCCAGCAGTGAATTGGGGCTGAACACTGAAGCTTTCTTT. Translation gives CASSELGLNTEAFF.

The chain joins TRBV11-2 to TRBJ1-1; the D is unclear. Trimming shortened V by 6 bases and J by 4 bases, and 12 bases separated the two germline ends. CDR1 is SGHAT and CDR2 is FQNNGV in the germline V gene. The CDR3 contains 13 residues. This CDR3 reads CASSLSLATEAFF. For the CDR3, the DNA is TGTGCCAGCAGTTTGTCACTGGCCACTGAAGCTTTCTTT.

The chain links TRBV10-2 to TRBJ2-7; tentatively, D is TRBD2 (5 bases). The germline V gene has CDR1 WSHSY and CDR2 SAAADI. Trimming pared 7 bases from V and 0 bases from J, leaving 10 bases between. The CDR3 length is 13 residues. CDR3 sequence: CASTNSASYEQYF. The CDR3 DNA reads TGCGCCAGCACGAATAGCGCCTCCTACGAGCAGTACTTC.

In its sample, this clone was seen once. The rearrangement joins TRBV7-2 to TRBJ2-7; 10 nucleotides match TRBD1. Per germline, CDR1 SGHTA and CDR2 FQGNSA. CDR3 size: 14 residues. V lost 5 bases, J lost 3 bases, and 4 bases stayed unmatched. The DNA for the CDR3 is TGTGCCAGCAGCCGCGACAGGGGGCACTACGAGCAGTACTTC. Translated: CASSRDRGHYEQYF.

This chain uses TRBV10-3 with TRBJ1-2; 8 bases are shared with TRBD1. The V and J ends lost 1 base and 8 bases, in that order; junction bases with no gene match: 6. CDR3 length: 14 residues. Germline V CDR1 and CDR2: ENHRY, SYGVKD. This CDR3 is CAISEFDRGGGYTF. For the CDR3, the DNA is TGTGCCATCAGTGAGTTCGACAGGGGTGGCGGCTACACCTTC.

The rearrangement links TRBV30 to TRBJ2-1, with D possibly TRBD2 on 6 matching bases. The CDR3 consists of 13 residues. V dropped 0 bases and J dropped 6 bases, with 9 bases sitting between them. CDR1 is GTSNPN and CDR2 is SVGIG in the germline V gene (reference sequence). CDR3 nucleotide sequence: TGTGCCTGGAGTGTAGGAGGGCGCAATGAGCAGTTCTTC. Translated, it gives CAWSVGGRNEQFF.

The chain is built from TRBV29-1 and TRBJ2-7; a possible D gene is TRBD1 (5 bases). Trimming removed 4 bases at V and 5 bases at J, with 15 bases between. The germline CDR1 and CDR2 sequences are SQVTM and ANQGSEA. This CDR3 has 13 amino acids. The CDR3 DNA reads TGCAGCGTTGCGTGGACACCGGGCGACGAGCAGTACTTC. Amino acids: CSVAWTPGDEQYF.

The chain recombines TRBV7-2 with TRBJ1-3; possibly TRBD1 for D (6 bases). Per germline, CDR1 SGHTA and CDR2 FQGNSA. The V and J ends lost 1 base and 1 base respectively, with 14 bases between them. This CDR3 is built from 17 residues. The CDR3 sequence: CASSLVGSGASGNTIYF. The CDR3 nucleotides are TGTGCCAGCAGCTTAGTGGGATCGGGGGCTTCTGGAAACACCATATATTTT. Supplemented by reference TRBV7-2 and TRBJ1-3, the full variable domain reads GAGVSQSPSNKVTEKGKDVELRCDPISGHTALYWYRQSLGQGLEFLIYFQGNSAPDKSGLPSDRFSAERTGGSVSTLTIQRTQQEDSAVYLCASSLVGSGASGNTIYFGEGSWLTVV.

This rearrangement joins TRBV7-2 to TRBJ2-1; 7 bases fit TRBD2. Germline V gene sequence: CDR1 SGHTA, CDR2 FQGNSA. The J segment lost 7 bases and the V segment lost 5 bases, leaving 11 bases of the junction unmatched. The CDR3 runs to 15 residues. The CDR3 DNA follows: TGTGCCAGCAGCCGCTGGGCGGGAGAGGCGAATGAGCAGTTCTTC. It translates to CASSRWAGEANEQFF.

The chain links TRBV7-2 to TRBJ2-1, with TRBD2 matching over 13 bases. The CDR3 spans 17 residues. With 5 bases clipped from V and 8 bases from J, the junction kept 12 bases outside the gene matches. Germline values: CDR1 SGHTA, CDR2 FQGNSA. The CDR3 here is CASSLQTSGRQVDEQFF. CDR3 DNA: TGTGCCAGCAGCCTCCAGACTAGCGGGAGGCAGGTGGATGAGCAGTTCTTC.